This is a list of T cell receptor beta chains from one sample in a study of T cell repertoires in aging, cancer and after chemotherapy. MiXCR, run by TCRdb on the multiplex PCR reads, gives a single entry per CDR3 protein. The sample holds more than 9,000 distinct CDR3 sequences; roughly 40% are singletons and the top ten take roughly 1.5%. Input material: blood. The source of these receptors is a human donor in good health. The CDR3 runs from the conserved cysteine through the conserved F or W. The D gene is left open where the match is weak. Clone size is not always given. Where it is, it says once, few, many or a class for expanded clones.

v_call	d_call	j_call	clone_size	cdr3_nt	cdr3_aa
TRBV4-1	.	TRBJ1-4	.	TGCGCCAGCAGCCAATCCCCGACTAATGAAAAACTGTTTTTT	CASSQSPTNEKLFF
TRBV11-2	.	TRBJ1-6	.	TGTGCCAGCAGCCTGAGACAGGATTCACCCCTCCACTTT	CASSLRQDSPLHF
TRBV30	.	TRBJ1-5	few	TGTGCCTGGAGTGAGGGGGGGACAACTATCACTCAGCCCCAGCATTTT	CAWSEGGTTITQPQHF
TRBV19	TRBD2	TRBJ2-2	.	TGTGCCAGTAGTATGAATAGACTAGCGGTAAACACCGGGGAGCTGTTTTTT	CASSMNRLAVNTGELFF
TRBV6-1	.	TRBJ1-3	.	TGTGCCAGCCGTCCGGGGGGGGAAGGAAACACCATATATTTT	CASRPGGEGNTIYF
TRBV19	.	TRBJ1-2	few	TGTGCCAGTAGTATACCCCGGGTCCACTATGGCTACACCTTC	CASSIPRVHYGYTF
TRBV20-1	.	TRBJ2-1	few	TGCAGTGGGACCGCTGCGACTTGGACCTCAACCTACAATGAGCAGTTCTTC	CSGTAATWTSTYNEQFF
TRBV6-1	TRBD1	TRBJ2-7	few	TGTGCCAGCAGTGAGACAGGGCCCTTATACGAGCAGTACTTC	CASSETGPLYEQYF
TRBV5-1	.	TRBJ2-7	.	TGCGCCAGCAGCTTGGTTTGGGGACCCTCCTACGAGCAGTACTTC	CASSLVWGPSYEQYF
TRBV20-1	TRBD1	TRBJ2-7	few	TGCAGTGCTTCTCTTCCGGGACAGGCCATCTACGAGCAGTACTTC	CSASLPGQAIYEQYF
TRBV4-2	.	TRBJ1-5	few	TGTGCCAGCAGCCAAGTCTCGGGGGATCAGCCCCAGCATTTT	CASSQVSGDQPQHF